This note documents a single T cell receptor beta chain sequence. Antigen: not known. The treatment here: roughly 10-day PBMC culture with coronavirus spike peptide pools or control peptides (ViraFEST assay). The unexposed donor gave CD4+ T cells before the COVID-19 pandemic (2011-2018). ViraFEST enlarged antigen-specific T cell populations with peptide pools and afterwards sequenced TCRs. These data come from a study of vaccination and CD4 T cells after COVID-19. Study information: Median time from COVID diagnosis to post-COVID sampling was about 14 weeks (35 to 161). Stimulation of the cells used overlapping spike peptide pools from SARS-CoV-2 and from the common cold coronaviruses HCoV-NL63, HCoV-OC43 and HCoV-229E.

Findings and caveats of the study: With convalescent patients, a median 86.3% of reactive clones emerged solely after vaccination.

Sequencing of DNA taken from cultured CD4+ T cells relied on the Oncomine TCR Beta short-read assay. Once CD4+ T cells had been cultured, genomic DNA was extracted from them. In TCRdb, the PCR reads were re-called with MiXCR into one record per CDR3 protein. The table includes roughly 10,000 distinct CDR3 sequences, less than 40% detected once. This TCR came from a human donor in good health. Sample: CD4+ T cells from blood, cultured in vitro.

CDR3 coding DNA: TGTGCCAGCAGCGAGGGACTAGCGGGGTCCGAGCAGTACTTC. Protein: CASSEGLAGSEQYF. The chain employs TRBV9 and TRBJ2-7, with 13 bases matching TRBD2. With 3 bases clipped from V and 6 bases from J, the junction kept 3 bases outside the gene matches. The CDR3 runs to 14 residues. Germline V CDR1 and CDR2: SGDLS, YYNGEE. The entire variable domain, with the rest obtained from reference TRBV9 and TRBJ2-7, is as follows: DSGVTQTPKHLITATGQRVTLRCSPRSGDLSVYWYQQSLDQGLQFLIQYYNGEERAKGNILERFSAQQFPDLHSELNLSSLELGDSALYFCASSEGLAGSEQYFGPGTRLTVT.